The rows below give T cell receptor beta chains drawn from one sample of a study of technical replicates of blood from a few donors. Profiled with immunoSEQ multiplex PCR; TCRdb holds only in-frame clones, not every one. The sample holds 100,000 or so clones, 95% seen once. Sequences were obtained from T cells isolated from PBMCs. These receptors all come from a human donor in good health. CDR3s include the opening cysteine and the closing phenylalanine or tryptophan. A D gene is named only where the DNA matches it firmly.

>TRBV28|TRBD1|TRBJ1-1
CASSPTGVMNTEAFF
TGTGCCAGCAGTCCTACAGGGGTGATGAACACTGAAGCTTTCTTT
>TRBV7-6|.|TRBJ2-2
CASKAQNTGELFF
TGTGCCAGTAAAGCCCAGAACACCGGGGAGCTGTTTTTT
>TRBV28|TRBD1|TRBJ1-1
CASSLPGQGKTEAFF
TGTGCCAGCAGTTTGCCGGGACAGGGGAAGACTGAAGCTTTCTTT
>TRBV19|TRBD1|TRBJ2-7
CASQSGTGGAYEQYF
TGTGCCAGTCAATCCGGGACAGGGGGCGCCTACGAGCAGTACTTC
>TRBV11-2|TRBD1|TRBJ1-1
CASSTRQGDPEAFF
TGTGCCAGCAGCACCAGACAGGGAGATCCTGAAGCTTTCTTT
>TRBV4-1|.|TRBJ2-3
CASSQELRADTGTRRLDTQYF
TGCGCCAGCAGCCAAGAGCTCCGGGCAGACACCGGGACTCGACGGCTTGATACGCAGTATTTT
>TRBV2|.|TRBJ2-5
CASSEALDIQETQYF
TGTGCCAGCAGTGAAGCGCTGGACATACAAGAGACCCAGTACTTC
>TRBV27|.|TRBJ1-1
CASSLHRITPNTEAFF
TGTGCCAGCAGTTTACACAGGATTACACCGAACACTGAAGCTTTCTTT
>TRBV5-1|.|TRBJ2-5
CASSLGTGPQETQYF
TGCGCCAGCAGCTTGGGTACAGGGCCCCAAGAGACCCAGTACTTC
>TRBV27|TRBD2|TRBJ2-7
CASSLAASGYPYEQYF
TGTGCCAGCAGTTTGGCGGCTAGCGGATATCCCTACGAGCAGTACTTC